Given below is one T cell receptor (beta chain) in context. Trimming pared 4 bases from V and 2 bases from J, leaving 10 bases between. Germline-derived CDR1 and CDR2 are SGHRS and YFSETQ. CDR3 length: 15 residues. Lesional scalp tissue (obtained by punch biopsy) and peripheral blood were collected from alopecia areata patients. Extracted RNA was reverse transcribed into cDNA, the sequencing template. The repertoire was sequenced with immunoSEQ multiplex PCR; TCRdb's copy has only in-frame clones and lacks some. The repertoire consists of roughly 13,000 clones, with under 60% occurring once and the leading ten covering about 11%. The sample comes from a study of CD8+ T cells in alopecia areata.

The starting material was skin, obtained at week 0. This sequence joins TRBV5-1 and TRBJ2-6; D may be TRBD1 or TRBD2 (5 bases each). This clonotype originated in a human donor with alopecia areata. The CDR3 loop is CASSEGTAGANVLTF. CDR3 DNA: TGCGCCAGCAGCGAGGGGACCGCTGGGGCCAACGTCCTGACTTTC.